Below, 14 T cell receptor beta chains from the same sample are listed, as sequenced in a study of CD8+ T cells in alopecia areata. The sequencing template was cDNA reverse transcribed from extracted RNA. Measured with immunoSEQ multiplex PCR; TCRdb has only the in-frame clones, and not every one. The table shows 200,000 to 250,000 clones, with less than 50% occurring only once. This sample's treatment: oral pan-JAK inhibitor, 5-10 mg twice daily. The specimen comprised CD4+ T cells sorted from blood, sampled at roughly week 36, from a patient treated with tofacitinib. The receptors here all came from a human donor with alopecia areata.

The chain uses TRBV5-4 and TRBJ2-5, with D possibly TRBD2 on 5 matching bases. The V end lost 2 bases, the J end lost 2 bases, and 13 bases lay between the germline ends. Germline V CDR1 and CDR2: SGHNT, YYREEE (reference sequence). CDR3 size: 15 residues. Here the CDR3 DNA reads TGTGCCAGCAGCTTCGGGATGGCAGAGCAAGAGACCCAGTACTTC. Translation: CASSFGMAEQETQYF.

V and J are TRBV28 and TRBJ2-1; D is uncertain. Trimming removed 5 bases from V and 3 bases from J, with 14 bases in between. Germline assignment: CDR1 MDHEN and CDR2 SYDVKM. The CDR3 is made up of 15 amino acids. Here the CDR3 reads CASSSHTLIYNEQFF. The CDR3 coding sequence is TGTGCCAGCAGTAGTCACACACTAATCTACAATGAGCAGTTCTTC.

This rearrangement joins TRBV9 to TRBJ2-4, with TRBD2 matching 15 bases. Germline values: CDR1 SGDLS, CDR2 YYNGEE. Trimming at V came to 0 bases and at J to 3 bases, leaving 7 bases not matched to a gene. This CDR3 has 19 residues. As DNA, the CDR3 is TGTGCCAGCAGCGTAGGTGGACTAGCGGGAGGGGTTGGCAAAAACATTCAGTACTTC. Protein sequence: CASSVGGLAGGVGKNIQYF.

This chain connects TRBV30 to TRBJ2-5; TRBD1 matches at 7 bases. With V trimmed by 2 bases and J by 2 bases, 2 bases remained unmatched. CDR3 size: 13 residues. Germline-derived CDR1 and CDR2 are GTSNPN and SVGIG (reference sequence). The CDR3 region has the DNA TGTGCCTGGAGTCGGGACAGTCAAGAGACCCAGTACTTC. This translates into CAWSRDSQETQYF.

This rearrangement joins TRBV29-1 to TRBJ2-7, with 9 bases fitting TRBD2. The germline V gene encodes CDR1 SQVTM and CDR2 ANQGSEA. The CDR3 sequence is 15 residues long. V was pared by 4 bases and J by 7 bases, with 14 bases of the junction left unmatched. CDR3 sequence reads: CSVGRETLAGKEQYF. For the CDR3, the DNA is TGCAGCGTTGGTCGCGAGACCCTAGCGGGAAAAGAGCAGTACTTC.

There are a few counts of this clone. V usage is TRBV29-1 and J usage is TRBJ2-7; 7 positions agree with TRBD2. This CDR3 has 16 residues. J lost 0 bases, V lost 6 bases, and 14 bases had no gene match. Germline CDR1 is SQVTM and CDR2 is ANQGSEA. The CDR3 spells CSVTPWASGHSYEQYF. CDR3 nucleotide sequence: TGCAGCGTAACGCCCTGGGCTAGCGGACACTCCTACGAGCAGTACTTC.

In its sample, this clone was seen a few times. The CDR3 DNA reads as TGCGCCAGCAGCTCTAGCGGGATAAGTACCTACGAGCAGTACTTC. Protein: CASSSSGISTYEQYF. The chain employs TRBV5-1 and TRBJ2-7, with TRBD2 matching 9 bases. The germline CDR1 and CDR2 sequences are SGHRS and YFSETQ. The CDR3 runs 15 residues. Losses at the gene ends were 3 bases for V and 2 bases for J; bases not matched to a gene: 6.

This chain joins TRBV9 and TRBJ2-1; TRBD1 matches 7 bases. This CDR3 has 14 residues. Germline loops: CDR1 SGDLS, CDR2 YYNGEE. With 2 bases clipped from V and 5 bases from J, the junction kept 4 bases outside the gene matches. The CDR3 coding sequence is TGTGCCAGCAGCGTGACGGACAGGAACAATGAGCAGTTCTTC. Amino acids: CASSVTDRNNEQFF.

This clone was seen a handful of times. Other DNA sequences in this sample translate to the same CDR3. The chain carries TRBV29-1 and TRBJ2-3; no firm D call. Germline V gives CDR1 SQVTM, CDR2 ANQGSEA. V lost 4 bases, J lost 1 base, and 6 bases lay in between. The CDR3 is 12 residues long. The CDR3 sequence is CSVGGRTDTQYF. CDR3 DNA sequence: TGCAGCGTTGGTGGTCGCACAGATACGCAGTATTTT.

This rearrangement joins TRBV10-3 to TRBJ1-5, with unresolved D. The CDR3 contains 13 residues. V shed 5 bases and J shed 0 bases, with 5 bases lying between them. Germline CDR1 and CDR2: ENHRY and SYGVKD. This CDR3 reads CAISTYSNQPQHF. The DNA for the CDR3 is TGTGCCATCAGTACCTATAGCAATCAGCCCCAGCATTTT.

This clone was seen a few times. The J gene is TRBJ2-5, the V gene TRBV30; no definite D call. Germline CDR1 and CDR2: GTSNPN and SVGIG (reference sequence). The V and J ends lost 3 bases and 1 base respectively, with 15 bases between them. The CDR3 runs 15 residues. As DNA, the CDR3 is TGTGCCTGGAGGGAGCTTAAGGGTACCCAAGAGACCCAGTACTTC. It is translated as CAWRELKGTQETQYF. The full variable domain, in which reference TRBV30 and TRBJ2-5 provide the parts outside the CDR3, is SQTIHQWPATLVQPVGSPLSLECTVEGTSNPNLYWYRQAAGRGLQLLFYSVGIGQISSEVPQNLSASRPQDRQFILSSKKLLLSDSGFYLCAWRELKGTQETQYFGPGTRLLVL.

This clone has more than one count but fewer than ten. The chain uses TRBV5-1 and TRBJ1-1; D unresolved. Trimming pared 2 bases from V and 1 base from J, leaving 6 bases between. The germline CDR1 and CDR2 sequences are SGHRS and YFSETQ. The CDR3 has 13 residues. CDR3 nucleotide sequence: TGCGCCAGCAGCTTCGACCCGAACACTGAAGCTTTCTTT. Translated: CASSFDPNTEAFF.

The V and J genes are TRBV6-1 and TRBJ1-2, with D possibly being TRBD1 (6 bases). The germline V gene encodes CDR1 MNHNS and CDR2 SASEGT. Trimming cost V 5 bases and J 6 bases, with 19 bases left between them. This CDR3 spans 15 amino acids. The CDR3 is CASSRPGTPQNGYTF. CDR3 coding DNA: TGTGCCAGCAGTAGGCCCGGGACACCCCAGAATGGCTACACCTTC.

This chain links TRBV29-1 with TRBJ1-1, with D perhaps matching TRBD1 (6 bases). Deletions cut 8 bases from V and 1 base from J, with 14 bases between. Germline V gene data show CDR1 as SQVTM and CDR2 as ANQGSEA. The CDR3 contains 13 residues. The CDR3 sequence is CSTSQGRNTEAFF. CDR3 coding DNA: TGCAGCACCTCCCAGGGGAGGAACACTGAAGCTTTCTTT.